These T cell receptor beta chains were read from a single sample in a study of T cells in Graves' hyperthyroidism and ophthalmopathy. In TCRdb, the multiplex PCR reads were re-called with MiXCR into one record per CDR3 protein. The table lists about 320,000 distinct CDR3 sequences, roughly 15% of them singletons, with around 33% in the top ten. The sequencing sample was made of blood. The source is a young man with Graves' hyperthyroidism. CDR3s include the opening cysteine and the closing phenylalanine or tryptophan. Clone size is stated in some rows and not others, as once, few, many or a class when expanded.

J gene	CDR3 length	clone size	V gene	CDR3 protein
TRBJ2-5	14	many	TRBV6-4	CASSDGREEATQYF
TRBJ2-1	15	few	TRBV5-1	CASSMGQGPNNEQFF
TRBJ2-1	16	.	TRBV24-1	CATSDLRADSYNEQFF
TRBJ2-5	13	many	TRBV2	CASSGQNQETQYF
TRBJ1-5	12	.	TRBV29-1	CSVVIDNQPQHF
TRBJ2-2	12	few	TRBV3-1	CASSHRGGELFF
TRBJ2-1	16	few	TRBV6-1	CASSLTSGSPYNEQFF
TRBJ2-7	14	many	TRBV27	CASSLQGNSYEQYF
TRBJ1-1	14	many	TRBV28	CASSPGVGGTEAFF
TRBJ2-5	14	many	TRBV27	CASSWGQGAETQYF
TRBJ1-1	14	.	TRBV27	CASSSGQGGAEAFF
TRBJ2-1	12	many	TRBV2	CASNGGTDEQFF
TRBJ1-5	15	many	TRBV12-3/TRBV12-4	CASSLRVMGNQPQHF
TRBJ2-3	16	.	TRBV5-1	CASMRLARFSTDTQYF
TRBJ1-1	16	many	TRBV20-1	CSARAAGTGGNTEAFF
TRBJ2-1	12	many	TRBV20-1	CSASLGGNEQFF
TRBJ2-4	13	.	TRBV9	CASSVDVKNIQYF
TRBJ1-3	14	many	TRBV29-1	CSVRGGPLEDTIYF
TRBJ2-3	21	many	TRBV28	CASSSPHPNIGLAVRTDTQYF
TRBJ2-1	14	many	TRBV24-1	CATSAPSGYNEQFF
TRBJ2-7	12	many	TRBV29-1	CSVGGRSYEQYF
TRBJ2-7	12	many	TRBV18	CASSPWGYEQYF
TRBJ2-7	12	many	TRBV12-3/TRBV12-4	CASSFNGVEQYF
TRBJ2-5	13	.	TRBV19	CASKRVPQETQYF
TRBJ2-4	14	.	TRBV5-6	CASSSGLGVNIQHF
TRBJ2-3	13	many	TRBV5-1	CASMKGSTDTQYF
TRBJ2-7	14	.	TRBV19	CASSPRRNSYEQYF
TRBJ1-5	15	.	TRBV4-1	CASSHEQYSNQPQHF
TRBJ2-7	13	many	TRBV6-2/TRBV6-3	CASRPGPSYEQYF
TRBJ2-5	16	.	TRBV29-1	CSSRAGTSMGVETQYF
TRBJ2-1	18	many	TRBV4-2	CASSQASTTSGRSHEQFF
TRBJ1-3	12	.	TRBV5-8	CASRRFGNTIYF
TRBJ2-1	14	many	TRBV5-1	CASRMGQPLNEQFF
TRBJ2-1	15	many	TRBV5-5	CASSPVTRGDNEQFF
TRBJ2-5	14	.	TRBV15	CATRQTGLRETQYF
TRBJ2-7	13	many	TRBV2	CASSEPPANEQYF
TRBJ2-2	15	.	TRBV7-6	CASSLGQLNSGELFF
TRBJ1-1	14	many	TRBV5-1	CASSPGGGMREAFF
TRBJ2-7	14	many	TRBV7-3	CASSPTPGPYEQYF
TRBJ2-5	15	many	TRBV11-1	CASSRAVGTQETQYF